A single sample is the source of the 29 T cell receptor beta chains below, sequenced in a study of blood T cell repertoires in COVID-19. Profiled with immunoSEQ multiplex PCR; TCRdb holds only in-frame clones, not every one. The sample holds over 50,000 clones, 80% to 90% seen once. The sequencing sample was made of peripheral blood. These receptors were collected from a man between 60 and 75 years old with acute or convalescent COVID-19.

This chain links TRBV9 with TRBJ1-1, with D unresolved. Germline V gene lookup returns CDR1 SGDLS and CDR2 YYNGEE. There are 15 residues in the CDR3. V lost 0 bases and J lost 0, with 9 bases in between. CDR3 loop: CASSVARDMNTEAFF. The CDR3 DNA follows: TGTGCCAGCAGCGTAGCGAGGGATATGAACACTGAAGCTTTCTTT.

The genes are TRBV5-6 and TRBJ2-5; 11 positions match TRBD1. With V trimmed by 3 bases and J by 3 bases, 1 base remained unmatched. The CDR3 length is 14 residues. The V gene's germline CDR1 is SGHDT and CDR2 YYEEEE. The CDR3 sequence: CASSWTGGEETQYF. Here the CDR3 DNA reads TGTGCCAGCAGCTGGACAGGGGGCGAAGAGACCCAGTACTTC.

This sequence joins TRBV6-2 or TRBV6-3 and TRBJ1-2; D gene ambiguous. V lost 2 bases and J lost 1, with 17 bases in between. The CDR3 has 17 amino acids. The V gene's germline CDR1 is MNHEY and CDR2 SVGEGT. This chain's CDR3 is CASSYMGAREHNYGYTF. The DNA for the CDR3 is TGTGCCAGCAGTTACATGGGCGCGCGAGAGCATAACTATGGCTACACCTTC.

The CDR3 region has the DNA TGTGCCATCAGTACTAGCGGGGGGGCCCTGTCCTACGAGCAGTACTTC. It codes for CAISTSGGALSYEQYF. V gene TRBV10-3 combines with J gene TRBJ2-7; 13 nucleotides align to TRBD2. Trimming cost V 5 bases and J 1 base; bases outside gene matches: 5. CDR1 ENHRY and CDR2 SYGVKD come from the germline V gene. CDR3 length equals 16 residues.

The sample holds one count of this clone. The chain's CDR3 is CAISSAGGYNEQFF. The CDR3 nucleotides read TGTGCCATCAGTTCCGCAGGGGGGTACAATGAGCAGTTCTTC. The V call is TRBV10-3, the J call TRBJ2-1, with a weak D call TRBD1 (7 bases). Trimming removed 5 bases from V and 4 bases from J, with 12 bases in between. This CDR3 comprises 14 residues. Germline V gives CDR1 ENHRY, CDR2 SYGVKD.

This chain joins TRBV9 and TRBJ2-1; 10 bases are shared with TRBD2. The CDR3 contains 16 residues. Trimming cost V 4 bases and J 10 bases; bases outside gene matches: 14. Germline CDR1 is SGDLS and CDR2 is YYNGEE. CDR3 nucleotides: TGTGCCAGCAGCTCCCACGGTAGCGGGGGGCTCAACGAGCAGTTCTTC. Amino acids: CASSSHGSGGLNEQFF.

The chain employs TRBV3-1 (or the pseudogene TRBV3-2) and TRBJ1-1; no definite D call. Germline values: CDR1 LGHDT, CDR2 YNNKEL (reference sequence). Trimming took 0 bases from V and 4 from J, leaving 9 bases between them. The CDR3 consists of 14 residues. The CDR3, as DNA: TGTGCCAGCAGCCAAGATGGTGTCGGCACTGAAGCTTTCTTT. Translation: CASSQDGVGTEAFF.

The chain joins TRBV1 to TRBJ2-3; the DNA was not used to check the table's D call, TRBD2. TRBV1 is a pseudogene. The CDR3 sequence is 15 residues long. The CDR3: CAYLGEGPCTDTQYF. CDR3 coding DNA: TGCGCATACTTGGGAGAAGGTCCGTGCACAGATACGCAGTATTTT.

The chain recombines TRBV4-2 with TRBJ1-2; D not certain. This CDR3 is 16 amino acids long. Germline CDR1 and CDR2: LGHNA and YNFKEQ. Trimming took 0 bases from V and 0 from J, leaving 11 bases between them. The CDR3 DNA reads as TGTGCCAGCAGCCAAGAATCTGGCGGCTCTAACTATGGCTACACCTTC. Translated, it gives CASSQESGGSNYGYTF.

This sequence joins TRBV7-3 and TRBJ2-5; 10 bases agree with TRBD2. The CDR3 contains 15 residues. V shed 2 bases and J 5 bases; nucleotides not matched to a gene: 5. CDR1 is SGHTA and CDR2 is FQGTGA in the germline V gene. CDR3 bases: TGTGCCAGCAGCTTAGGAGCGGGGGGGCCGGAGACCCAGTACTTC. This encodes CASSLGAGGPETQYF. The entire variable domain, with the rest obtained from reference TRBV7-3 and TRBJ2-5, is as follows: GAGVSQTPSNKVTEKGKYVELRCDPISGHTALYWYRQSLGQGPEFLIYFQGTGAADDSGLPNDRFFAVRPEGSVSTLKIQRTERGDSAVYLCASSLGAGGPETQYFGPGTRLLVL.

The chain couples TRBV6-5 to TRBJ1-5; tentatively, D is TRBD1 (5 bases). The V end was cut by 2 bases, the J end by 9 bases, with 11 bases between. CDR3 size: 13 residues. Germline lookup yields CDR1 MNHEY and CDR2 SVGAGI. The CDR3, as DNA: TGTGCCAGCAGTTACGGACAACTCGGGCCCCAGCATTTT. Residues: CASSYGQLGPQHF.

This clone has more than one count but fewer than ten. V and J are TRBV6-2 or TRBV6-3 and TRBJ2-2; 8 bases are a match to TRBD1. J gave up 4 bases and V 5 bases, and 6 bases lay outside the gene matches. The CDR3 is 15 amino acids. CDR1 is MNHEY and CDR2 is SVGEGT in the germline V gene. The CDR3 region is CASSGQGAGTGELFF. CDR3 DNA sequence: TGTGCCAGCAGTGGACAGGGTGCGGGCACCGGGGAGCTGTTTTTT.

CDR3 coding DNA: TGTGCCTGGAGTTCGAATAGCGGGGGAGAGACCCAGTACTTC. It specifies CAWSSNSGGETQYF. V is TRBV30 and J is TRBJ2-5; the match to TRBD2 covers 9 bases. V lost 2 bases to trimming and J lost 4 bases; unmatched junction nucleotides: 5. Per germline, CDR1 GTSNPN and CDR2 SVGIG (reference sequence). The CDR3 spans 14 residues.

The CDR3 nucleotides read TGTGCCAGCAGCCAAGAACCGGGGAGAATGAACACTGAAGCTTTCTTT. This sequence encodes CASSQEPGRMNTEAFF. The chain employs TRBV14 and TRBJ1-1; D uncertain. There are 16 residues in the CDR3. Trimming cost V 0 bases and J 0 bases, with 11 bases left between them. Germline values: CDR1 SGHDN, CDR2 FVKESK.

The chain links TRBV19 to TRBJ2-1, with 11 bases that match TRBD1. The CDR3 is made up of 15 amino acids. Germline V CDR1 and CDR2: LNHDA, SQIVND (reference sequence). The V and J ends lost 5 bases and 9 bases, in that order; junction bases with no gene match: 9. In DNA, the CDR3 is TGTGCCAGTAGTTACGGACAGGGGGCCGCTAGTGAGCAGTTCTTC. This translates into CASSYGQGAASEQFF.

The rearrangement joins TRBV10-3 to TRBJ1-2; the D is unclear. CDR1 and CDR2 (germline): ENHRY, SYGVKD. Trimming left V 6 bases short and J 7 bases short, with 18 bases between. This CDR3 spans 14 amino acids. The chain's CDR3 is CAISEELLNSGYTF. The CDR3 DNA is TGTGCCATCAGCGAAGAACTCTTAAACAGTGGCTACACCTTC.

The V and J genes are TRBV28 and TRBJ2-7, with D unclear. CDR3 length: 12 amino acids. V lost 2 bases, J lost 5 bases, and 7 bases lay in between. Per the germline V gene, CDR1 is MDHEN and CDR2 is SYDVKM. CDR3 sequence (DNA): TGTGCCAGCAGTTTAGGCCTTAACGAGCAGTACTTC. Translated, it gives CASSLGLNEQYF.

CDR3 nucleotide sequence: TGTGCCAGCTCACCGGGGACAGGAGTTAGCAATCAGCCCCAGCATTTT. Its protein product is CASSPGTGVSNQPQHF. The chain employs TRBV18 and TRBJ1-5, with 8 bases identical to TRBD1. CDR3 length equals 16 residues. The germline V gene encodes CDR1 KGHSH and CDR2 LQKENI. The V gene end was trimmed by 3 bases and the J gene end by 0 bases; junction bases not matched to a gene: 4.

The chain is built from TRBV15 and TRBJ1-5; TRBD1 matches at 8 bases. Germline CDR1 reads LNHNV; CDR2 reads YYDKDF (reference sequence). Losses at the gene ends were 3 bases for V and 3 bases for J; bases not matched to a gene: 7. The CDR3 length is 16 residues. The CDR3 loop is CATSSELTGDNQPQHF. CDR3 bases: TGTGCCACCAGCAGCGAACTGACAGGGGACAATCAGCCCCAGCATTTT.

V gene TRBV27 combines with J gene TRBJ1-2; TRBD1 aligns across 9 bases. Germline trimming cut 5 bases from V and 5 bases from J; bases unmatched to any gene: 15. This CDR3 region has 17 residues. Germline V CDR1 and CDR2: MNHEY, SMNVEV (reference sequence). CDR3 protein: CASSQRTGVNFGYGYTF. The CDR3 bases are TGTGCCAGCAGTCAAAGGACAGGGGTTAACTTCGGGTATGGCTACACCTTC.

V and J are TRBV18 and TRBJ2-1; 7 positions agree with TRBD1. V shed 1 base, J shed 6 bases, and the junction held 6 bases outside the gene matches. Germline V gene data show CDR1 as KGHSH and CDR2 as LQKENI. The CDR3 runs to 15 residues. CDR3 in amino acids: CASSPRQGSSNEQFF. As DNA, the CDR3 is TGTGCCAGCTCACCACGACAGGGATCTAGCAATGAGCAGTTCTTC. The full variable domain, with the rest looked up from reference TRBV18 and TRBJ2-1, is NAGVMQNPRHLVRRRGQEARLRCSPMKGHSHVYWYRQLPEEGLKFMVYLQKENIIDESGMPKERFSAEFPKEGPSILRIQQVVRGDSAAYFCASSPRQGSSNEQFFGPGTRLTVL.

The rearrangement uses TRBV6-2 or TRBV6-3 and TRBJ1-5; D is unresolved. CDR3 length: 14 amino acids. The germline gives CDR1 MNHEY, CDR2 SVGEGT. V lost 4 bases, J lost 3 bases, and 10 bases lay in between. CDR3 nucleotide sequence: TGTGCCAGCAGTTTTTCGGGTGACAATCAGCCCCAGCATTTT. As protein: CASSFSGDNQPQHF.

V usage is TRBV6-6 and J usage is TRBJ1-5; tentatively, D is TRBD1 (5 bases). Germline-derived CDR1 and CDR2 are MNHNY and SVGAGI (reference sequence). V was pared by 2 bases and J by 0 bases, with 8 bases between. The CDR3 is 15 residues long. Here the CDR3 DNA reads TGTGCCAGCAGTTACATCAGGGATAGCAATCAGCCCCAGCATTTT. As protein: CASSYIRDSNQPQHF.

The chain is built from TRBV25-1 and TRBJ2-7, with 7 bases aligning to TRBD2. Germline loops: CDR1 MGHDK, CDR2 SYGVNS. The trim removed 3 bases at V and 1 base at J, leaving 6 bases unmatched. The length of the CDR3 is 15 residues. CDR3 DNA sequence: TGTGCCAGCAGTGAGGGAGGGAGGAAGTCCTACGAGCAGTACTTC. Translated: CASSEGGRKSYEQYF.

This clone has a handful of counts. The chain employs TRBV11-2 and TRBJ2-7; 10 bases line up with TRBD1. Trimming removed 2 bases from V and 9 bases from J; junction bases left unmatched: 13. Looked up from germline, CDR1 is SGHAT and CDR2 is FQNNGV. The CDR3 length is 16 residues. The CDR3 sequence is CASSLRGSGQGIGQYF. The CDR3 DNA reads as TGTGCCAGCAGCTTAAGGGGGTCGGGACAGGGGATCGGGCAGTACTTC.

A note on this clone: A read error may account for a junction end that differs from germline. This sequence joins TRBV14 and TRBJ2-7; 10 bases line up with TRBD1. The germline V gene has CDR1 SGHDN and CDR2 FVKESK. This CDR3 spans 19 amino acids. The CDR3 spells CASSLKPGQGSSFLKERPF. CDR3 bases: TGTGCCAGCAGCCTTAAACCGGGACAGGGGTCTTCCTTCCTCAAAGAGCGTCCCTTC.

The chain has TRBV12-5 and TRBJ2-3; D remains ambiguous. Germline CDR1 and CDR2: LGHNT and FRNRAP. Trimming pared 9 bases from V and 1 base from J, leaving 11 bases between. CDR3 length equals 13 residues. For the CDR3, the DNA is TGTGCTAGCGAGGCCCTCGGCACAGATACGCAGTATTTT. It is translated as CASEALGTDTQYF.

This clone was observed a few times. The CDR3 loop is CASSTWTENTEAFF. CDR3 nucleotide sequence: TGTGCCAGTAGTACGTGGACAGAGAACACTGAAGCTTTCTTT. The chain combines TRBV19 with TRBJ1-1; tentative D call: TRBD1 (6 bases). Germline CDR1 and CDR2: LNHDA and SQIVND (reference sequence). CDR3 length: 14 amino acids. V shed 4 bases and J shed 1 base, with 10 bases lying between them.

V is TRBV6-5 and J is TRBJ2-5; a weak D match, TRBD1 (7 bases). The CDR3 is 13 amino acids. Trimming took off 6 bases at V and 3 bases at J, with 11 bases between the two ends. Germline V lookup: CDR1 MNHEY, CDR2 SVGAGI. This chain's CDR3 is CASRARGEETQYF. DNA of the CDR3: TGTGCCAGCAGGGCCAGGGGGGAAGAGACCCAGTACTTC.